What follows describes a single TCR beta chain. Its target is not known. Other DNA sequences from this sample encode an identical CDR3 as well. These data come from a study of graft-versus-host responses after intestinal transplantation. Background on the study: All recipients got anti-thymocyte globulin induction, then tacrolimus and steroids for approximately 3 years. General study findings and limits: Recipient marrow showed GvH clones, some seen first in ileum or blood.

Clones were sequenced by immunoSEQ multiplex PCR, and TCRdb holds only the in-frame ones, with some missing. The sample records approximately 60,000 clones, roughly nine tenths being singletons. Graft material was processed, releasing intraepithelial and lamina propria lymphocytes. Trimming removed 5 bases from V and 5 bases from J; junction bases left unmatched: 4. The length of the CDR3 is 13 residues. Looked up from germline, CDR1 is LNHDA and CDR2 is SQIVND (reference sequence). The sample here was ileum tissue, taken approximately 56 weeks after transplant. This receptor was obtained from a human patient who received an intestinal transplant, so some T cells may come from the graft donor. The chain has TRBV19 and TRBJ2-5; TRBD2 aligns across 8 bases. The CDR3 spells CASSAGGGETQYF. The CDR3 DNA follows: TGTGCCAGTAGTGCAGGCGGGGGGGAGACCCAGTACTTC.